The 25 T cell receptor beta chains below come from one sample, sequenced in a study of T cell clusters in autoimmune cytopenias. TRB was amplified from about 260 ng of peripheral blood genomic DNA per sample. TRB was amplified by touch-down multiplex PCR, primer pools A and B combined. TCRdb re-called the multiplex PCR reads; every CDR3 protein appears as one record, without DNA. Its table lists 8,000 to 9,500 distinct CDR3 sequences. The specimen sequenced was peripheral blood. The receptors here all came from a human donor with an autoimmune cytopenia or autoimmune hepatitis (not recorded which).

The CDR3 sequence: CASSPGASYGYTF. The rearrangement joins TRBV11-2 to TRBJ1-2; TCRdb returns TRBD1, unconfirmable since there is no DNA. CDR3 length equals 13 residues. Germline V lookup: CDR1 SGHAT, CDR2 FQNNGV.

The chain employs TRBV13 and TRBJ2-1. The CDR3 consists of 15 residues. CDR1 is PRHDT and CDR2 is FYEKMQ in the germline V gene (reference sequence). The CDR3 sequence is CASSLVWSSYNEQFF. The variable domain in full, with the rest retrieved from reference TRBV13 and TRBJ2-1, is AAGVIQSPRHLIKEKRETATLKCYPIPRHDTVYWYQQGPGQDPQFLISFYEKMQSDKGSIPDRFSAQQFSDYHSELNMSSLELGDSALYFCASSLVWSSYNEQFFGPGTRLTVL.

The CDR3 region is CASTEGRVSEGLRRFYEQYF. The chain links TRBV12-3 or TRBV12-4 to TRBJ2-7; TCRdb designates TRBD1, a call that cannot be tested without DNA. The CDR3 length is 20 residues.

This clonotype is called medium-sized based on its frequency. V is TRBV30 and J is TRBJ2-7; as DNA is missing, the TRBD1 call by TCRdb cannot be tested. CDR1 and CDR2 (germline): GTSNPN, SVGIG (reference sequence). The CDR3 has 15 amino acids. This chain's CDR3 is CAWRDLGTGGEEQYF.

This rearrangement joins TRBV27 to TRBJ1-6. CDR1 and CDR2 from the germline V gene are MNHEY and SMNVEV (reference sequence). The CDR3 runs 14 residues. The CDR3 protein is CASQKNSYNSPLHF.

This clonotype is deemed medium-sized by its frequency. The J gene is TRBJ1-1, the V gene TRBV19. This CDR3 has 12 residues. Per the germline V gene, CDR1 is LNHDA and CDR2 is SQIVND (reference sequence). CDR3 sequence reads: CASSIDTSEAFF.

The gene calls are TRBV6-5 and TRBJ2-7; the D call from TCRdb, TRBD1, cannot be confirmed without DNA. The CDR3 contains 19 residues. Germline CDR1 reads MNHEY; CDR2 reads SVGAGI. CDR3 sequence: CASSEAPPLEITASYEQYF.

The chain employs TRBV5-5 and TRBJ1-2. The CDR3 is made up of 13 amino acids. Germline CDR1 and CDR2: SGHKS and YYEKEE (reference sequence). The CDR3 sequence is CASSFWPSDGYTF. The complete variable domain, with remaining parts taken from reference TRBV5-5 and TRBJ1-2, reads DAGVTQSPTHLIKTRGQQVTLRCSPISGHKSVSWYQQVLGQGPQFIFQYYEKEERGRGNFPDRFSARQFPNYSSELNVNALLLGDSALYLCASSFWPSDGYTFGSGTRLTVV.

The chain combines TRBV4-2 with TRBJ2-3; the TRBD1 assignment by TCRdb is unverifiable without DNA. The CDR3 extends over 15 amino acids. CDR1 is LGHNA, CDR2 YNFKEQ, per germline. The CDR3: CASSTDRGPADTQYF.

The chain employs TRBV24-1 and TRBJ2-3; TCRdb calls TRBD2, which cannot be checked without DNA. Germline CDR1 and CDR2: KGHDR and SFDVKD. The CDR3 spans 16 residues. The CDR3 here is CATSAPSGPRADTQYF.

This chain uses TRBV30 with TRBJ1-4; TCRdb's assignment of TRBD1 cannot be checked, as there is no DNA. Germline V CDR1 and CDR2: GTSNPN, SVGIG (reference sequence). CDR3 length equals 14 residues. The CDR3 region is CAWSTGGADEKLFF.

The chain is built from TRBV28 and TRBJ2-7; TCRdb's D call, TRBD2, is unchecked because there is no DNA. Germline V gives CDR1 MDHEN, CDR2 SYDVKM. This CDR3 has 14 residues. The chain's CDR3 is CASTTTGVAYEQYF. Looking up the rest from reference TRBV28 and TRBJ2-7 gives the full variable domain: DVKVTQSSRYLVKRTGEKVFLECVQDMDHENMFWYRQDPGLGLRLIYFSYDVKMKEKGDIPEGYSVSREKKERFSLILESASTNQTSMYLCASTTTGVAYEQYFGPGTRLTVT.

CDR3 sequence: CSVAGTGGYYGTEAFF. The J gene is TRBJ1-1, the V gene TRBV29-1; TCRdb's D gene call, TRBD1, goes unchecked for lack of DNA. From germline, CDR1 is SQVTM and CDR2 ANQGSEA. This CDR3 has 16 amino acids.

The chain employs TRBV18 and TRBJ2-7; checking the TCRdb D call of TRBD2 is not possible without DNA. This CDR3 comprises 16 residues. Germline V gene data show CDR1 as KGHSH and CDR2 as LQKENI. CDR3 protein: CASSPLGLAGGYEQYF.

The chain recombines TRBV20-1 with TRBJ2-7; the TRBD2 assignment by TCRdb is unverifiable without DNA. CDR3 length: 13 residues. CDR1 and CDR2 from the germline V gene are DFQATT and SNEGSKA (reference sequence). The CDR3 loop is CSAPRDFFYEQYF.

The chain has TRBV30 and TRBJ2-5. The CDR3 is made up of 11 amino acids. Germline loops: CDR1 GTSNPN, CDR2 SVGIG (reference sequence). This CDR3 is CAWALLETQYF.

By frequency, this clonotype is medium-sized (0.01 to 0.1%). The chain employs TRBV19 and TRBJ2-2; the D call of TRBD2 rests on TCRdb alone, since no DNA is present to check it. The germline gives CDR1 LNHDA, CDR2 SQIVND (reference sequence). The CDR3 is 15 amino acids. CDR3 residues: CASSMAGRDTGELFF.

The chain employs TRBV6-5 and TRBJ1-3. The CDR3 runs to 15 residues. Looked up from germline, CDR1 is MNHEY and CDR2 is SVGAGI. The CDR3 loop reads CASSFITGLGNTIYF.

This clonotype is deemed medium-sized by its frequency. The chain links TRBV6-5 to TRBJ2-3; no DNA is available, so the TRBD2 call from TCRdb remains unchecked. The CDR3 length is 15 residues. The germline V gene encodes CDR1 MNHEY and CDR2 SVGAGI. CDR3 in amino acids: CASRLSGASTDTQYF.

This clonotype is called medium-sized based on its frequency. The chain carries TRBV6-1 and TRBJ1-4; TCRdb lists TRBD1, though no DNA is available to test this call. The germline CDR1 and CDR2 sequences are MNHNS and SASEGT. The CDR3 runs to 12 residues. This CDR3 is CASRTGGEKLFF.

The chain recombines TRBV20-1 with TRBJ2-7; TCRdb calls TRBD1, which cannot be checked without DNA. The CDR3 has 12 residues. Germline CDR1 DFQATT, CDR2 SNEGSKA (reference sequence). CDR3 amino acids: CRAGPYTYEQYF.

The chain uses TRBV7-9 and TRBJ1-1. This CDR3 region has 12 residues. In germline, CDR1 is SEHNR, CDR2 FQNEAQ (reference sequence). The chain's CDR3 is CASSLAGTEAFF. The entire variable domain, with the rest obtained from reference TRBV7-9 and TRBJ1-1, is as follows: DTGVSQNPRHKITKRGQNVTFRCDPISEHNRLYWYRQTLGQGPEFLTYFQNEAQLEKSRLLSDRFSAERPKGSFSTLEIQRTEQGDSAMYLCASSLAGTEAFFGQGTRLTVV.

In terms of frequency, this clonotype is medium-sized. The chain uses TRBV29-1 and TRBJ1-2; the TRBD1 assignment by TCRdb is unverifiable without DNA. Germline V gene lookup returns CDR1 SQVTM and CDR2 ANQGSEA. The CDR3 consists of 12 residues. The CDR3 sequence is CSVAQGDYGYTF.

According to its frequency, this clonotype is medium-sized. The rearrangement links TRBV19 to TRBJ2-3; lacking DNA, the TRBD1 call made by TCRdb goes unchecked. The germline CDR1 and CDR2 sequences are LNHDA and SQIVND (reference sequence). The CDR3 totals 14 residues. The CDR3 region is CASSYPGRADTQYF.

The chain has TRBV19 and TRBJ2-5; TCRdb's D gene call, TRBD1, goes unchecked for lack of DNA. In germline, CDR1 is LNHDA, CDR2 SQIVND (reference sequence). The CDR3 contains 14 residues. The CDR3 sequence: CASSLQGVEETQYF. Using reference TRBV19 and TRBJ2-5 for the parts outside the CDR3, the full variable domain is DGGITQSPKYLFRKEGQNVTLSCEQNLNHDAMYWYRQDPGQGLRLIYYSQIVNDFQKGDIAEGYSVSREKKESFPLTVTSAQKNPTAFYLCASSLQGVEETQYFGPGTRLLVL.